This TCR beta chain was documented in a study of spatial heterogeneity in lung cancer. Study results and caveats: Higher tumor mutation counts went along with higher counts of expanded intratumoral alpha and beta TCRs.

Time point specified: sample taken at primary tumor resection. Unsorted whole RNA of tumor, nontumor lung or frozen PBMC was sequenced. V gave up 4 bases and J gave up 2 bases, with 23 bases separating them. CDR1 is SGHVS and CDR2 is FQNEAQ in the germline V gene. CDR3 length: 18 amino acids. Single TCR cDNA molecules each had their own unique molecular identifier. TCRdb recomputed calls from the 5' RACE reads with MiXCR, one row per CDR3 protein. Of about 25,000 distinct CDR3 sequences listed, 8.8% are singletons. This clonotype was counted ten times or more. Its target is not known. The sample consisted of lung tumor tissue, taken at surgery. The source of this sequence is a male donor with early-stage non-small cell lung cancer. J is TRBJ2-5 and V is TRBV7-8, with D perhaps TRBD1 (6 bases). CDR3 in DNA: TGTGCCAGCAGCTACTCAACGCGAGGGGGAGCCGCTCAAGAGACCCAGTACTTC. The encoded protein is CASSYSTRGGAAQETQYF.